This T cell receptor beta chain was sequenced for a study of blood T cells in healthy people across ages. There are 17 residues in the CDR3. J lost 0 bases, V lost 3 bases, and 7 bases had no gene match. Germline CDR1 is KGHSH and CDR2 is LQKENI. Findings of the study overall: In long-lived donors, naive CD4+ cell counts and diversity exceeded those of aged donors. Age advanced and TCR beta diversity per million T cells fell, roughly linearly.

This clonotype has a handful of counts. No antigen is known for it. Then a second PCR, running about 6 to 12 cycles, was carried out with a sample-barcoded 5' primer and a J-beta primer mix. The yield of each sample was at least 2.5 million CDR3-containing paired-end reads. TCRdb ran MiXCR on the 5' RACE reads and lists one entry per CDR3 protein. The sample lists 1.2 million to 1.5 million distinct CDR3 sequences, 42% seen once, with 7% to 9% in the top ten. At least 5.5 micrograms of total RNA were extracted per sample. Sequenced material: blood. This TCR derives from a woman aged 18-29 years in good health. The chain uses TRBV18 and TRBJ2-1; TRBD2 matches 8 bases. The CDR3 DNA follows: TGTGCCAGCTCACCTCAGGTACTAGCGGTCTCCTACAATGAGCAGTTCTTC. Translation gives CASSPQVLAVSYNEQFF. The whole variable domain, filled in from reference TRBV18 and TRBJ2-1, reads NAGVMQNPRHLVRRRGQEARLRCSPMKGHSHVYWYRQLPEEGLKFMVYLQKENIIDESGMPKERFSAEFPKEGPSILRIQQVVRGDSAAYFCASSPQVLAVSYNEQFFGPGTRLTVL.